This is a list of T cell receptor beta chains from one sample in a study of T-cell reconstitution after alpha-beta-depleted transplantation in children. MiXCR, applied by TCRdb to the PCR reads, yields one record per CDR3 protein. The sample has more than 100,000 distinct CDR3 sequences, about 21% seen once; the top ten hold more than 9%. Sequencing was performed on PBMCs, mostly from graft donor cells, taken 180 days after TCRalphabeta/CD19-depleted stem cell transplant. These receptors were taken from a male patient between 2 and 9 years old who had a stem cell transplant for chronic granulomatous disease, so the T cells may come from the graft donor. Each CDR3 is given with its conserved first and last residue. The order of the fields is V gene, D gene, clone size, J gene, CDR3 DNA, CDR3 protein. D genes are given only for firm matches. Not all rows give a size; the values are once, few, many and, for expanded clones, a class.

TRBV12-3/TRBV12-4	.	few	TRBJ2-5	TGTGCCAGCAGTTTGGGGAGTGTCCCGGCCCAGTACTTC	CASSLGSVPAQYF
TRBV4-1	TRBD2	.	TRBJ2-7	TGCGCCAGCAGCAAATCTTTAGCTGTGGGGGCTAGCGGGAGAAACGAGCAGTACTTC	CASSKSLAVGASGRNEQYF
TRBV5-1	.	few	TRBJ2-7	TGCGCCAGCAGCTGGCAGGGTAACGAGCAGTACTTC	CASSWQGNEQYF
TRBV6-2/TRBV6-3	.	many	TRBJ2-7	TGTGCCAGCAGTTACCCTCCGCGACAGGTCGTACTATTGGAGCAGTACTTC	CASSYPPRQVVLLEQYF
TRBV7-3	.	few	TRBJ2-2	TGTGCCAGCAGCTTTGATGGACGGAACACCGGGGAGCTGTTTTTT	CASSFDGRNTGELFF
TRBV12-3/TRBV12-4	TRBD1	many	TRBJ1-1	TGTGCCAGCAGTTTGGGGGACAGGGCGAACACTGAAGCTTTCTTT	CASSLGDRANTEAFF
TRBV6-5	TRBD2	.	TRBJ2-7	TGTGCCAGCAGTTACTCCCGGACTAGCGGGACGGACGAGCAGTACTTC	CASSYSRTSGTDEQYF
TRBV12-3/TRBV12-4	.	many	TRBJ2-5	TGTGCCAGCAGTTTACCCCAGGGAAGTCAGTACTTC	CASSLPQGSQYF
TRBV5-1	.	.	TRBJ2-5	TGCGCCAGCAGCTTGACCCTGACTGTCCAAGAGACCCAGTACTTC	CASSLTLTVQETQYF
TRBV18	TRBD1	few	TRBJ1-1	TGTGCCAGCTCACCCACCCTGACAGGGTACACTGAAGCTTTCTTT	CASSPTLTGYTEAFF
TRBV28	TRBD2	many	TRBJ2-7	TGTGCCAGCAGTCAACGGACTAGCGGGAGGTCCTACGAGCAGTACTTC	CASSQRTSGRSYEQYF
TRBV12-3/TRBV12-4	.	.	TRBJ1-5	TGTGCCAGCAGTTTTTGGGGGTTGAACCAGCCCCAGCATTTT	CASSFWGLNQPQHF
TRBV11-2	.	few	TRBJ2-1	TGTGCCAGCAGCTTGCGTGGGACGTGGAATGAGCAGTTCTTC	CASSLRGTWNEQFF
TRBV15	.	.	TRBJ1-1	TGTGCCACCAGCAGAGAAAGCGCCACTGAAGCTTTCTTT	CATSRESATEAFF
TRBV29-1	.	.	TRBJ2-5	TGCAGCGTTGGGTTGTCGGCGGAGACCCAGTACTTC	CSVGLSAETQYF
TRBV20-1	.	many	TRBJ2-7	TGCAGTGCTAGGACACTTAGGGCGGGACCCCACTACGAGCAGTACTTC	CSARTLRAGPHYEQYF
TRBV4-2	.	many	TRBJ2-2	TGTGCCAGCAGCCAAGCCGTCGGGGAGCTGTTTTTT	CASSQAVGELFF
TRBV30	.	.	TRBJ2-1	TGTGCCTGGATGGTGGTGTGGGGCAATGAGCAGTTCTTC	CAWMVVWGNEQFF
TRBV5-1	.	once	TRBJ1-2	TGCGCCAGCAGCTTGGACAGAGCCTATGGCTACACCTTC	CASSLDRAYGYTF
TRBV12-3/TRBV12-4	.	many	TRBJ2-7	TGTGCCAGCAGCCGGGACGCTGGGGTCTCCTACGAGCAGTACTTC	CASSRDAGVSYEQYF
TRBV12-3/TRBV12-4	.	.	TRBJ2-1	TGTGCCAGCTCTTTGGAGGGGGAATATGAGCAGTTCTTC	CASSLEGEYEQFF
TRBV20-1	.	many	TRBJ2-7	TGCAGTGCTAGTGATGGCAGGGACTACGAGCAGTACTTC	CSASDGRDYEQYF
TRBV20-1	.	.	TRBJ1-3	TGCAGTGCTAGCCCGTTCTCTGGAAACACCATATATTTT	CSASPFSGNTIYF
TRBV12-3/TRBV12-4	TRBD2	.	TRBJ2-3	TGTGCCAGCAGTCCTACTAGCGGGGCAACAGATACGCAGTATTTT	CASSPTSGATDTQYF
TRBV28	.	few	TRBJ2-3	TGTGCCAGCAGTTTTCCCAGCGGAACAGATACGCAGTATTTT	CASSFPSGTDTQYF
TRBV20-1	TRBD1	.	TRBJ1-5	TGCAGTGCTCCACAGGGGGCAGATCAGCCCCAGCATTTT	CSAPQGADQPQHF
TRBV5-1	TRBD1	.	TRBJ2-1	TGCGCCAGCAGCTTGGGGCAGGGGGTCTCGGAGGAGCAGTTCTTC	CASSLGQGVSEEQFF
TRBV5-5	.	.	TRBJ2-1	TGTGCCAGCAGCTTGGACAGGGTTCTTCTCAATGAGCAGTTCTTC	CASSLDRVLLNEQFF
TRBV12-3/TRBV12-4	.	many	TRBJ2-2	TGTGCCAGCAGTTTAGTTGGCACCGGGGAGCTGTTTTTT	CASSLVGTGELFF
TRBV20-1	TRBD1	few	TRBJ2-1	TGCAGTGCTCCGAGACAGGGTGCTGACCACAATGAGCAGTTCTTC	CSAPRQGADHNEQFF
TRBV12-3/TRBV12-4	.	.	TRBJ1-5	TGTGCCAGCGCGGACAGCAATCAGCCCCAGCATTTT	CASADSNQPQHF
TRBV9	TRBD1	.	TRBJ2-7	TGTGCCAGCAGCGTAGGGACAGGGAAGTACGAGCAGTACTTC	CASSVGTGKYEQYF
TRBV20-1	TRBD2	many	TRBJ2-1	TGCAGTTCACCCGGGCGCGGGGGTCAGGGTGAGCAGTTCTTC	CSSPGRGGQGEQFF
TRBV20-1	TRBD1	.	TRBJ1-1	TGCAGTGCTAAAAAGACAGGGGGGACGAACACTGAAGCTTTCTTT	CSAKKTGGTNTEAFF
TRBV20-1	TRBD1	.	TRBJ1-3	TGCAGTGCGAGAATTCGACAGGGGGTAGGAAACACCATATATTTT	CSARIRQGVGNTIYF
TRBV20-1	.	many	TRBJ2-4	TGCAGTGCTAGACCCCTCGGGCAGGGTTTAATGCTAGCCAAAAACATTCAGTACTTC	CSARPLGQGLMLAKNIQYF
TRBV20-1	.	.	TRBJ1-4	TGCAGTGCTAGAGACAGTAATGAAAAACTGTTTTTT	CSARDSNEKLFF
TRBV20-1	TRBD2	many	TRBJ2-5	TGCAGTGCTAGGAGACTAGCAGAGACCCAGTACTTC	CSARRLAETQYF
TRBV5-1	.	.	TRBJ2-3	TGCGCCAGCAGCTTGGCCCCGGCAGATACGCAGTATTTT	CASSLAPADTQYF
TRBV12-3/TRBV12-4	.	many	TRBJ1-6	TGTGCCAGCAGTTTACAGTCCGGGAAAAATTCACCCCTCCACTTT	CASSLQSGKNSPLHF
TRBV5-6	TRBD1	many	TRBJ2-5	TGTGCCAGCAGCCCCGGGACAGTAAAGGTACAAGAGACCCAGTACTTC	CASSPGTVKVQETQYF
TRBV20-1	TRBD1	.	TRBJ1-4	TGCAGTGCTAGAGATCCCTTACAGGGGGCGCGGGAAAAACTGTTTTTT	CSARDPLQGAREKLFF
TRBV20-1	TRBD1	.	TRBJ2-1	TGCAGTGCCAGACAGGGGGTTTCCTACAATGAGCAGTTCTTC	CSARQGVSYNEQFF
TRBV30	.	many	TRBJ1-1	TGTGCCTGGACTGTGAACACTGAAGCTTTCTTT	CAWTVNTEAFF
TRBV6-1	.	.	TRBJ2-3	TGTGCCAGCACCCCCGGACGGTATAGCACAGATACGCAGTATTTT	CASTPGRYSTDTQYF
TRBV6-5	.	.	TRBJ2-4	TGTGCCAGCAGTTACAGGAGCGGACTAGCCAAAAACATTCAGTACTTC	CASSYRSGLAKNIQYF
TRBV7-7	.	.	TRBJ2-7	TGTGCCAGCAGCTTAGGGTCTGCGGACGAGCAGTACTTC	CASSLGSADEQYF
TRBV29-1	.	many	TRBJ2-7	TGCAGCGTTGTTGGGCGTGGTAGGCAGTACTTC	CSVVGRGRQYF
TRBV20-1	TRBD2	many	TRBJ2-7	TGCAGTGCTAACTTAGCGGGAGGAGCCTACGAGCAGTACTTC	CSANLAGGAYEQYF
TRBV29-1	TRBD2	.	TRBJ2-3	TGCAGCGTTGTTTTCTTCCGGCTAGCGGGAGAAATTGGTGGTGTCCCAGATACGCAGTATTTT	CSVVFFRLAGEIGGVPDTQYF
TRBV29-1	.	.	TRBJ2-7	TGCAGCGTCCGGGACCAGACCTACGAGCAGTACTTC	CSVRDQTYEQYF
TRBV29-1	.	.	TRBJ2-1	TGCAGCGTTCCTAAGGGGGCGGGGGGTTACAATGAGCAGTTCTTC	CSVPKGAGGYNEQFF
TRBV30	.	many	TRBJ2-3	TGTGCCTGGAGTAGGTCCCAGGTTTCAGATACGCAGTATTTT	CAWSRSQVSDTQYF
TRBV29-1	.	many	TRBJ1-2	TGCAGCGTTCCCCAGGGTGGGGGAAACTATGGCTACACCTTC	CSVPQGGGNYGYTF
TRBV7-2	.	many	TRBJ2-5	TGTGCCAGCAGCTTCGGCAGGGGATGGGTTGGAGAGACCCAGTACTTC	CASSFGRGWVGETQYF
TRBV29-1	.	few	TRBJ1-1	TGCAGCGTTGTTCCAGAAATGAACACTGAAGCTTTCTTT	CSVVPEMNTEAFF
TRBV20-1	.	.	TRBJ2-1	TGCAGTGCTAGAGAGGGCTTCGGGGCGACGAGGGGTGAGCAGTTCTTC	CSAREGFGATRGEQFF
TRBV5-1	.	many	TRBJ2-1	TGCGCCAGCAGCTACGGACTCTCCTCCTACAATGAGCAGTTCTTC	CASSYGLSSYNEQFF